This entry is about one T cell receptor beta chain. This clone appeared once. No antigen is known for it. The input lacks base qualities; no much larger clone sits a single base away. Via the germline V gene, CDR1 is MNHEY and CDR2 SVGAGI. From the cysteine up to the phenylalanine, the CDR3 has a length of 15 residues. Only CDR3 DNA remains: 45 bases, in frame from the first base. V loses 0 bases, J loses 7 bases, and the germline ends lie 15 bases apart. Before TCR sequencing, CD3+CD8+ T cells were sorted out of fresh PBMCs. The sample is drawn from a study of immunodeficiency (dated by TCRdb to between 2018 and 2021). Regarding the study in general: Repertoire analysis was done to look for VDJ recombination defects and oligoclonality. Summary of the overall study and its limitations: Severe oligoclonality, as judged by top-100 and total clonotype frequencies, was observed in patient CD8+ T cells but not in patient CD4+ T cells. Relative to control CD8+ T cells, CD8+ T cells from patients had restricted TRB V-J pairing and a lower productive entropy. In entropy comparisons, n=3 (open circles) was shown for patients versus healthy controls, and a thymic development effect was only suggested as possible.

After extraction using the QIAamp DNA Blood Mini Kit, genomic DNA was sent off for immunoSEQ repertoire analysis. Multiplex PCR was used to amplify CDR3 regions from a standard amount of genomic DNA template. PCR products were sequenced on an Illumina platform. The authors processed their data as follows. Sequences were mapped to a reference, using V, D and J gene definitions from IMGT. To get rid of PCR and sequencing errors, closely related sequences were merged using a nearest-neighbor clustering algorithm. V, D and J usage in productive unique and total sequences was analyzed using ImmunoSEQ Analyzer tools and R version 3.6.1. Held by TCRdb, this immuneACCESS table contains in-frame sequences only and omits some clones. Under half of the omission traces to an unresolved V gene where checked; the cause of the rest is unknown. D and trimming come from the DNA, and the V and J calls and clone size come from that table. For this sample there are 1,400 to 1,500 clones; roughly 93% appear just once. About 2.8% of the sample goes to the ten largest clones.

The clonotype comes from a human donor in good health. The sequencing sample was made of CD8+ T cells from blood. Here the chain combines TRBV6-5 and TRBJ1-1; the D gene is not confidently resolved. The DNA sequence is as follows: TGTGCCAGCAGTTACTCAATCCGGCAGGTTATTGAAGCTTTCTTT. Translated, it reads CASSYSIRQVIEAFF.